The 20 T cell receptor beta chains in this list originate from one sample, sequenced in a study of a mutant IDH1 vaccine in newly diagnosed glioma (dated by TCRdb to about 2021). The antigens of these receptors remain unknown. The library came from the immunoSEQ multiplex PCR assay. TCRdb holds this immuneACCESS table with in-frame rearrangements only. Some clones are missing; in checked studies, unresolved V genes explain under half, and the rest has no known cause. In this sample the table shows about 56,000 clones, 87% of which occur a single time. The ten largest clones capture around 1.5% of the sample. Read against the paper, the sample's time point label means: week 23, last vaccination. Each vaccine dose was 300 ug of a 20-mer mutant IDH1 peptide in Montanide, given subcutaneously with topical imiquimod. The material was PBMCs, obtained from a glioma patient whose treatment included an IDH1 peptide vaccine. Source of these receptors: a man aged 35 to 55 with glioma.

This chain uses TRBV25-1 with TRBJ2-1; the D gene is possibly TRBD1 (6 bases). The V end lost 4 bases, the J end lost 2 bases, and 15 bases lay between the germline ends. The CDR3 sequence is 16 residues long. Germline lookup yields CDR1 MGHDK and CDR2 SYGVNS. The CDR3 region has the DNA TGTGCCAGCAGTGGGCCGCAGGGGCCCACCTACAATGAGCAGTTCTTC. Translation gives CASSGPQGPTYNEQFF.

The genes are TRBV4-3 and TRBJ2-1; D is perhaps TRBD2 (5 bases). Trimming removed 0 bases from V and 2 bases from J, with 8 bases in between. The CDR3 is 15 residues long. CDR1 is LGHNA and CDR2 is YSLEER in the germline V gene. The CDR3 spells CASSQERAAYNEQFF. In nucleotides, the CDR3 is TGCGCCAGCAGCCAAGAGAGGGCGGCCTACAATGAGCAGTTCTTC.

The table lists this clone with a few counts. This chain links TRBV4-1 with TRBJ2-7; D unresolved. V was clipped by 0 bases and J by 2 bases, with 8 bases between them. The germline V gene has CDR1 MGHRA and CDR2 YSYEKL. This CDR3 contains 14 residues. Written as DNA, the CDR3 is TGCGCCAGCAGCCAAGACCGGTCAACCTACGAGCAGTACTTC. Translating gives CASSQDRSTYEQYF.

The rearrangement links TRBV5-6 to TRBJ2-7, with D tentatively TRBD2 (5 bases). The V end lost 6 bases, the J end lost 0 bases, and 13 bases lay between the germline ends. The CDR3 runs 14 residues. Germline lookup yields CDR1 SGHDT and CDR2 YYEEEE. CDR3 DNA sequence: TGTGCCAGCATGAGCGGACCATTCTCCTACGAGCAGTACTTC. It is translated as CASMSGPFSYEQYF.

The count of this clone is one. This chain links TRBV6-5 with TRBJ2-7, with TRBD2 matching over 9 bases. The V gene's germline CDR1 is MNHEY and CDR2 SVGAGI. V lost 6 bases and J lost 3; bases outside the gene matches: 6. CDR3 length equals 14 residues. The chain's CDR3 is CASRTAGGRYEQYF. In DNA form, the CDR3 reads TGTGCCAGCAGGACAGCGGGAGGCCGCTACGAGCAGTACTTC.

The CDR3 sequence is CASSPDSMNTEAFF. The CDR3 DNA reads as TGTGCCAGCTCACCGGACAGCATGAACACTGAAGCTTTCTTT. The chain is built from TRBV18 and TRBJ1-1; D possibly corresponds to TRBD1 (6 bases). Trimming took 3 bases from V and 0 from J, leaving 8 bases between them. Germline assignment: CDR1 KGHSH and CDR2 LQKENI. The CDR3 extends over 14 amino acids.

The V gene is TRBV18, the J gene TRBJ1-1, with D possibly being TRBD1 (5 bases). This CDR3 is built from 17 residues. Germline V CDR1 and CDR2: KGHSH, LQKENI. The V and J ends lost 3 bases and 2 bases respectively, with 19 bases between them. The CDR3 DNA is TGTGCCAGCTCACCCCCCGGGGGGGGAGGTGGTAACACTGAAGCTTTCTTT. It encodes CASSPPGGGGGNTEAFF.

The V call is TRBV7-2, the J call TRBJ2-2; TRBD2 matches 8 bases. CDR3 length equals 16 residues. V shed 4 bases and J 8 bases; nucleotides not matched to a gene: 12. The germline V gene has CDR1 SGHTA and CDR2 FQGNSA. The DNA of the CDR3 is TGTGCCAGCAGCTCGGGACTAGGGGGATGGTCGGGGGAGCTGTTTTTT. The encoded protein is CASSSGLGGWSGELFF. Together with reference TRBV7-2 and TRBJ2-2, the CDR3 gives the full variable domain: GAGVSQSPSNKVTEKGKDVELRCDPISGHTALYWYRQSLGQGLEFLIYFQGNSAPDKSGLPSDRFSAERTGGSVSTLTIQRTQQEDSAVYLCASSSGLGGWSGELFFGEGSRLTVL.

The V call is TRBV5-1, the J call TRBJ2-4; 7 nucleotides align to TRBD1. Germline V gene sequence: CDR1 SGHRS, CDR2 YFSETQ. The CDR3 loop spans 13 amino acids. V dropped 4 bases and J dropped 6; count of bases not matched to a gene: 4. This CDR3 is CASSQGQTNIQYF. The CDR3 DNA sequence: TGCGCCAGCAGCCAGGGACAGACAAACATTCAGTACTTC.

This chain uses TRBV9 with TRBJ2-7; no reliable D call. The V and J ends lost 4 bases and 4 bases respectively, with 12 bases between them. This CDR3 spans 13 amino acids. In germline, CDR1 is SGDLS, CDR2 YYNGEE. The CDR3 reads CASSRTAQYEQYF. The CDR3 DNA is TGTGCCAGCAGCCGGACGGCGCAGTACGAGCAGTACTTC.

The gene calls are TRBV4-2 and TRBJ2-2; no reliable D call. Germline CDR1 reads LGHNA; CDR2 reads YNFKEQ. The CDR3 totals 15 residues. V was shortened by 3 bases and J by 2 bases, with 10 bases between the two germline ends. The DNA for the CDR3 is TGTGCCAGCAGCCATCTCGCTATTAACACCGGGGAGCTGTTTTTT. Translating it yields CASSHLAINTGELFF.

The chain couples TRBV7-6 to TRBJ1-1; 7 bases fit TRBD1. Germline V gene lookup returns CDR1 SGHVS and CDR2 FNYEAQ. The V gene end was trimmed by 6 bases and the J gene end by 4 bases; junction bases not matched to a gene: 14. This CDR3 is built from 16 residues. CDR3 bases: TGTGCCAGCAGTCTAGGAACGACAGGGTTTGGCACTGAAGCTTTCTTT. Residues: CASSLGTTGFGTEAFF.

The chain uses TRBV10-3 and TRBJ1-1, with D possibly TRBD1 on 6 matching bases. The CDR3 has 14 amino acids. Germline CDR1 ENHRY, CDR2 SYGVKD. V lost 3 bases to trimming and J lost 4 bases, with 12 bases between them. The CDR3 coding sequence is TGTGCCATCAGTGAATCCGGACAGTTCACTGAAGCTTTCTTT. This codes for CAISESGQFTEAFF.

The table lists this clone with a few counts. The chain uses TRBV28 and TRBJ2-7; no definite D call. The V end lost 6 bases, the J end lost 2 bases, and 8 bases lay between the germline ends. The CDR3 is 12 amino acids. CDR1 and CDR2 (germline): MDHEN, SYDVKM. Here the CDR3 DNA reads TGTGCCAGCAGGATTGAACCCTACGAGCAGTACTTC. Protein sequence: CASRIEPYEQYF.

This chain joins TRBV7-2 and TRBJ2-3; TRBD2 matches 7 bases. Unmatched junction bases numbered 7, after V lost 5 bases and J lost 8 bases. The V gene's germline CDR1 is SGHTA and CDR2 FQGNSA. CDR3 length: 13 amino acids. The DNA of the CDR3 is TGTGCCAGCAGCGTCCCCTCGGGGGGTACGCAGTATTTT. Encoded protein: CASSVPSGGTQYF.

V gene TRBV29-1 combines with J gene TRBJ2-5; TRBD2 aligns across 7 bases. Losses at the gene ends were 1 base for V and 5 bases for J; bases not matched to a gene: 4. CDR1 and CDR2 from the germline V gene are SQVTM and ANQGSEA. The CDR3 is 13 residues long. The CDR3: CSVEVAGEETQYF. CDR3 sequence (DNA): TGCAGCGTTGAAGTTGCGGGAGAGGAGACCCAGTACTTC.

V usage is TRBV4-2 and J usage is TRBJ2-7; 8 nucleotides align to TRBD2. J was trimmed by 2 bases and V by 3 bases; bases with no gene match: 6. CDR3 size: 15 residues. Per the germline V gene, CDR1 is LGHNA and CDR2 is YNFKEQ. For the CDR3, the DNA is TGTGCCAGCAGCCACTCAGCGGGAGACCCCTACGAGCAGTACTTC. Amino acid sequence: CASSHSAGDPYEQYF.

For the CDR3, the DNA is TGCAGCGTTGAAAAGGGACAGATGAACACTGAAGCTTTCTTT. Translation: CSVEKGQMNTEAFF. This chain links TRBV29-1 with TRBJ1-1; the match to TRBD1 covers 7 bases. The J segment lost 0 bases and the V segment lost 2 bases, leaving 3 bases of the junction unmatched. Germline V gene data show CDR1 as SQVTM and CDR2 as ANQGSEA. This CDR3 is 14 amino acids long.

This clone was seen ten or more times. This chain uses TRBV27 with TRBJ2-2; D is unclear. The germline V gene encodes CDR1 MNHEY and CDR2 SMNVEV (reference sequence). This CDR3 contains 10 residues. The ends were cut back, 10 bases at V and 4 bases at J, with 4 bases in the middle. CDR3 DNA sequence: TGTGCCACCGTCACCGGGGAGCTGTTTTTT. Its protein product is CATVTGELFF.

The chain joins TRBV2 to TRBJ2-7, with D perhaps TRBD2 (5 bases). Germline CDR1 reads SNHLY; CDR2 reads FYNNEI. V lost 6 bases to trimming and J lost 3 bases, with 9 bases between them. The CDR3 has 12 amino acids. In DNA form, the CDR3 reads TGTGCCAGCAGGGTTAGCGTCTACGAGCAGTACTTC. Amino acids: CASRVSVYEQYF.